This T cell receptor (beta chain) emerged from a study of blood T cell repertoires in COVID-19. About the research overall: The United States, Italy and Spain were the sources of the acute and convalescent COVID-19 samples. PBMCs, B-cell-depleted T cells, or T cells were the source of the cDNA or gDNA that made up the material.

Seattle participants joined during active infection and were tracked over time. Germline CDR1 LNHDA, CDR2 SQIVND (reference sequence). The length of the CDR3 is 15 residues. V lost 6 bases and J lost 1; bases outside the gene matches: 7. In the source study's methods: From reference gene primer amplification, estimates of nucleated cell counts were derived. The table came from immunoSEQ multiplex PCR; TCRdb's copy has only in-frame clones and leaves some out. V, J and clone size were drawn from that table, and D and trimming were deduced from the DNA. The sample yields 200,000 or so clones, about four fifths seen once.

The sequencing input was peripheral blood. The J gene is TRBJ2-3, the V gene TRBV19; 7 bases are a match to TRBD1. This sequence was found in an elderly woman with COVID-19, enrolled during active disease. The CDR3 is CASSLDRRRTDTQYF. In DNA form, the CDR3 reads TGTGCCAGTAGCCTGGACAGGCGACGCACAGATACGCAGTATTTT. Using reference TRBV19 and TRBJ2-3 for the parts outside the CDR3, the full variable domain is DGGITQSPKYLFRKEGQNVTLSCEQNLNHDAMYWYRQDPGQGLRLIYYSQIVNDFQKGDIAEGYSVSREKKESFPLTVTSAQKNPTAFYLCASSLDRRRTDTQYFGPGTRLTVL.